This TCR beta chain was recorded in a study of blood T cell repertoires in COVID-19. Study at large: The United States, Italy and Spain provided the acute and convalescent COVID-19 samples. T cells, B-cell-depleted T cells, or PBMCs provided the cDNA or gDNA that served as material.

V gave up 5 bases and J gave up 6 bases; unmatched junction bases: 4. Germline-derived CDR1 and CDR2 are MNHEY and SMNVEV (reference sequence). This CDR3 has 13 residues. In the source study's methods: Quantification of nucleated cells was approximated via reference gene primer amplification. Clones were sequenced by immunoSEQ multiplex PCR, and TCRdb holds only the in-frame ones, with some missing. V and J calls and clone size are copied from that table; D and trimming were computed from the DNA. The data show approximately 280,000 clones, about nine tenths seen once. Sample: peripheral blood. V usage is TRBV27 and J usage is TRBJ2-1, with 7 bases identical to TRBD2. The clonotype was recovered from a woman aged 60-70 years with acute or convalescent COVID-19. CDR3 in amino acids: CASSKLATNEQFF. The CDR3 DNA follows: TGTGCCAGCAGTAAACTAGCGACCAATGAGCAGTTCTTC.